This T cell receptor (beta chain) was recovered during a study of multiple sclerosis patients with progressive multifocal leukoencephalopathy. Documented time point: before natalizumab initiation. CDR3 size: 16 residues. CDR1 and CDR2 (germline): KGHSH, LQKENI. Trimming took 3 bases from V and 4 from J, leaving 16 bases between them. Sequencing used immunoSEQ multiplex PCR; TCRdb keeps in-frame clones, though not all of them. The sample has under 40,000 clones; over 75% are singletons. The V and J genes are TRBV18 and TRBJ1-3; tentatively, D is TRBD1 (6 bases). The receptor's source is a human donor with multiple sclerosis. The sequencing input was PBMCs. The CDR3 sequence: CASSPLMGAQGNTIYF. The CDR3, as DNA: TGTGCCAGCTCACCGTTAATGGGGGCGCAGGGAAACACCATATATTTT.